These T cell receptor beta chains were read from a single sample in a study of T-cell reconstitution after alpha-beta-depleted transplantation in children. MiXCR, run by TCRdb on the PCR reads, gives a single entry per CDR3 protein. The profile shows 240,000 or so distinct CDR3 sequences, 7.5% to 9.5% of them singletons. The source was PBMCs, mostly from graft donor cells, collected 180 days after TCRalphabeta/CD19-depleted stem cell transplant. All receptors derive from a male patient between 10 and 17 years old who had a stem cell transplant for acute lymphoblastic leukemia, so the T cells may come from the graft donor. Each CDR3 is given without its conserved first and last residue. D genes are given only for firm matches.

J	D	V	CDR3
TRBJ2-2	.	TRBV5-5	ASSTSSVTGELF
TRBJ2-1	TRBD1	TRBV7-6	ASSLVGATGAHNEQF
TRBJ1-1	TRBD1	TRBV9	ASSVATGSSEAF
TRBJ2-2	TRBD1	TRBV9	ASSAVTGQGTGELF
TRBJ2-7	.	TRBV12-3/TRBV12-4	ASGLGEQY
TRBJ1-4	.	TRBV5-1	ASSLVAGSFNEKLF
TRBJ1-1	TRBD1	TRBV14	ASDRTGVNTEAF
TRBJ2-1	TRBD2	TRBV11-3	ASSLGVGTSGGRAYNEQF
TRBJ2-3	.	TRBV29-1	SVEWADTQY
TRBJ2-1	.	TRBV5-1	ASSLGRGNSYNEQF
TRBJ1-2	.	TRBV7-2	ASSYPLGLVAYGYT
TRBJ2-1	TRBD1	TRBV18	ASSPPDRGRQF
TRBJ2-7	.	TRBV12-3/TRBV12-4	ASSAGRLTYEQY
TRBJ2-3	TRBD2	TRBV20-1	SAGQLAGERDTQY
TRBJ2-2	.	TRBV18	ASSRIHPGELF
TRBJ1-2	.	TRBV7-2	ASSLDGTRYGYT
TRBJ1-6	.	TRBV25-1	ASSRKGRRDSPLH
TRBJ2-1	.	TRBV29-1	SGTRVGNEQF
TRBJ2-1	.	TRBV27	ASSLWPGANEQF
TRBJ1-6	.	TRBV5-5	ASSLDPTYSPLH
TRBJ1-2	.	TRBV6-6	ASSYGGWYGYT
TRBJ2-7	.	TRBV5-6	ASSSSWGEQY
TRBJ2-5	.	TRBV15	ATSRDAETQY
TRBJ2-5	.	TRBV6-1	ASSNSRGPQETQY
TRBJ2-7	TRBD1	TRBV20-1	SARDTGQGKNEQY
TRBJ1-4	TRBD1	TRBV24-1	ATSEPRGRKLF
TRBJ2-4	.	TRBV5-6	ASSFRDRNIQY
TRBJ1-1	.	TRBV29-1	SVELNTEAF
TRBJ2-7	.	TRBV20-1	SALAVSYEQY
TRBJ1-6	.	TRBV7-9	ASSPARGANSPLH
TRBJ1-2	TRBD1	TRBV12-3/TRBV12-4	ASRSGTGGIGYT
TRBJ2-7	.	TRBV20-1	SASGPRRRYEQY
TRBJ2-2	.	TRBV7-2	ASSLAGGLTGELF
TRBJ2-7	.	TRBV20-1	SASRPSYEQY